Described below is a single T cell receptor (beta chain) sequence and its context. Its specificity is not known. The sample comes from a study of beta chain features in type 1 diabetes. Expressed TCRB transcripts were sequenced after all isolated RNA was converted to cDNA. Data came from immunoSEQ multiplex PCR; TCRdb stores just in-frame clones and leaves some out. Here the sample spans a few hundred thousand clones, 10% to 15% being singletons. V lost 5 bases and J 3 bases, leaving 17 bases between the germline ends. The CDR3 length is 16 residues. Germline-derived CDR1 and CDR2 are SGHTA and FQGNSA. Findings and limits, study-wide: Diminished insertions and augmented deletions at VDJ junctions characterized type 1 diabetes patients.

Sequencing was carried out using naive CD4+ T cells from blood. The rearrangement joins TRBV7-2 to TRBJ2-1; maybe TRBD1 (6 bases). The source is a man aged 18 to 30 in good health. The CDR3 is CASSPGLQGYYNEQFF. The CDR3 DNA is TGTGCCAGCAGCCCTGGATTACAGGGATACTACAATGAGCAGTTCTTC.